Shown below are 14 T cell receptor beta chains from a single sample sequenced in a study of chemoradiotherapy in HPV16-positive cancers. Profiling relied on immunoSEQ multiplex PCR, and the TCRdb table lists in-frame clones only, not all of them. The sample yields about 32,000 clones, about nine tenths seen once. This specimen was blood, taken from a patient who underwent chemoradiotherapy. The receptors come from a human donor with HPV-associated anogenital cancer.

The chain couples TRBV6-5 to TRBJ2-4; D not resolved. The germline V gene has CDR1 MNHEY and CDR2 SVGAGI. The CDR3 consists of 15 residues. Deletions cut 0 bases from V and 3 bases from J, with 9 bases between. The CDR3 DNA reads as TGTGCCAGCAGTTACTCGAGTCTCGGCAAAAACATTCAGTACTTC. It is translated as CASSYSSLGKNIQYF.

This chain connects TRBV2 to TRBJ2-3, with 7 bases aligning to TRBD2. Germline assignment: CDR1 SNHLY and CDR2 FYNNEI. The CDR3 totals 13 residues. V was clipped by 10 bases and J by 1 base; unmatched bases: 5. Here the CDR3 reads CANLGGGTDTQYF. In DNA form, the CDR3 reads TGTGCCAACCTTGGGGGGGGCACAGATACGCAGTATTTT.

The gene calls are TRBV4-1 and TRBJ1-1; the D is unclear. CDR3 length equals 15 residues. CDR1 and CDR2 from the germline V gene are MGHRA and YSYEKL. The ends were cut back, 4 bases at V and 0 bases at J, with 12 bases in the middle. CDR3 DNA sequence: TGCGCCAGCAGCCTAACCACAACTATGAACACTGAAGCTTTCTTT. Protein: CASSLTTTMNTEAFF.

The chain is built from TRBV29-1 and TRBJ1-1; TRBD1 might be the D (5 bases). The CDR3 loop spans 14 amino acids. The germline V gene has CDR1 SQVTM and CDR2 ANQGSEA. The V and J ends lost 4 bases and 1 base respectively, with 13 bases between them. CDR3: CSVVAGLENTEAFF. The CDR3 coding sequence is TGCAGCGTTGTGGCAGGGCTTGAGAACACTGAAGCTTTCTTT. The entire variable domain, with the rest obtained from reference TRBV29-1 and TRBJ1-1, is as follows: SAVISQKPSRDICQRGTSLTIQCQVDSQVTMMFWYRQQPGQSLTLIATANQGSEATYESGFVIDKFPISRPNLTFSTLTVSNMSPEDSSIYLCSVVAGLENTEAFFGQGTRLTVV.

The chain carries TRBV5-4 and TRBJ2-4; the match to TRBD1 covers 7 bases. The V segment lost 5 bases and the J segment 9 bases; nucleotides outside the gene matches: 8. Germline CDR1 reads SGHNT; CDR2 reads YYREEE (reference sequence). The CDR3 totals 13 residues. The CDR3 spells CASRTDRVGIQYF. CDR3 sequence (DNA): TGTGCCAGCAGAACCGACAGGGTCGGCATTCAGTACTTC.

The chain uses TRBV6-5 and TRBJ2-5; D uncertain. The germline V gene encodes CDR1 MNHEY and CDR2 SVGAGI. This CDR3 has 12 amino acids. V was pared by 6 bases and J by 11 bases, with 16 bases between. CDR3 DNA: TGTGCCAGCAGCCCAGGAATCGCAGAGCAGTACTTC. Translation: CASSPGIAEQYF.

The count of this clone is one. Written as DNA, the CDR3 is TGTGCCAGCAGCCATCCGGCCGGGACAGGGGGCCATCAGCCCCAGCATTTT. Translating it yields CASSHPAGTGGHQPQHF. The V gene is TRBV7-2, the J gene TRBJ1-5, with 12 bases lining up with TRBD1. The junction had 10 bases not matched to a gene; V was cut back by 5 bases and J by 5 bases. Per germline, CDR1 SGHTA and CDR2 FQGNSA. This CDR3 comprises 17 residues. Using reference TRBV7-2 and TRBJ1-5 for the parts outside the CDR3, the full variable domain is GAGVSQSPSNKVTEKGKDVELRCDPISGHTALYWYRQSLGQGLEFLIYFQGNSAPDKSGLPSDRFSAERTGGSVSTLTIQRTQQEDSAVYLCASSHPAGTGGHQPQHFGDGTRLSIL.

In its sample, this clone was seen once. The chain recombines TRBV27 with TRBJ1-1, with D tentatively TRBD1 (5 bases). The CDR3 is made up of 14 amino acids. Germline V CDR1 and CDR2: MNHEY, SMNVEV (reference sequence). V was clipped by 2 bases and J by 4 bases, with 11 bases between them. CDR3 loop: CASSLEQRGTEAFF. DNA of the CDR3: TGTGCCAGCAGTTTAGAACAAAGGGGCACTGAAGCTTTCTTT.

This sequence joins TRBV18 and TRBJ1-1, with D uncertain. CDR3 size: 12 residues. Germline CDR1 KGHSH, CDR2 LQKENI. The ends were cut back, 5 bases at V and 7 bases at J, with 11 bases in the middle. The chain's CDR3 is CASSWQEHEAFF. Written as DNA, the CDR3 is TGTGCCAGCTCATGGCAGGAACATGAAGCTTTCTTT.

The rearrangement joins TRBV10-3 to TRBJ2-5; D may correspond to TRBD1 or TRBD2 (5 bases each). The end of the DNA aligns better with TRBJ2-7, so the J call may be wrong. This CDR3 comprises 15 residues. CDR1 and CDR2 from the germline V gene are ENHRY and SYGVKD. The CDR3, as DNA: TGTGCCATCAGTTTCCGGGACGCGAGCTCCTACGAGCAGTACTTC. It codes for CAISFRDASSYEQYF.

This clone was counted a few times. The gene calls are TRBV6-1 and TRBJ1-1; D unresolved. Deletions cut 7 bases from V and 3 bases from J, with 15 bases between. Germline CDR1 reads MNHNS; CDR2 reads SASEGT. The CDR3 covers 14 residues. This CDR3 reads CASTPQSSYTEAFF. The CDR3 DNA reads as TGTGCCAGCACCCCTCAGTCGAGCTACACTGAAGCTTTCTTT.

This chain links TRBV9 with TRBJ1-3, with unresolved D. CDR1 and CDR2 from the germline V gene are SGDLS and YYNGEE. The CDR3 sequence is 15 residues long. V dropped 4 bases and J dropped 4 bases, with 15 bases sitting between them. DNA for the CDR3: TGTGCCAGCAGCCCTCGGGAATGGTTAGGAAACACCATATATTTT. It codes for CASSPREWLGNTIYF.

The chain is built from TRBV11-2 and TRBJ2-2; 9 nucleotides align to TRBD1. The CDR3 length is 14 residues. Trimming cost V 5 bases and J 7 bases; bases outside gene matches: 5. Germline V gene sequence: CDR1 SGHAT, CDR2 FQNNGV. DNA for the CDR3: TGTGCCAGCAGCCCACAGGGGGCTGGCGGGGAGCTGTTTTTT. It is translated as CASSPQGAGGELFF.

The chain recombines TRBV5-5 with TRBJ2-1, with TRBD2 matching over 10 bases. Germline V lookup: CDR1 SGHKS, CDR2 YYEKEE (reference sequence). Losses at the gene ends were 4 bases for V and 7 bases for J; bases not matched to a gene: 11. This CDR3 has 16 amino acids. CDR3 amino acids: CASSRDSGRLGNEQFF. The CDR3 region has the DNA TGTGCCAGCAGCAGAGATAGCGGGAGGTTAGGGAATGAGCAGTTCTTC.